The 19 T cell receptor beta chains below all came from one sample that was sequenced in a study of identical twins. One entry per CDR3 protein results from TCRdb running MiXCR on the 5' RACE reads. The data show roughly 1,500,000 distinct CDR3 sequences, around 29% seen once. The sequenced sample was cord blood. Receptor source: a newborn girl in good health.

The V and J genes are TRBV6-5 and TRBJ2-1; D unclear. The CDR3 has 14 residues. The germline V and J ends were trimmed by 4 bases and 6 bases, with 13 bases remaining between them. The germline CDR1 and CDR2 sequences are MNHEY and SVGAGI. The CDR3 is CASSLRRPANEQFF. In nucleotides, the CDR3 is TGTGCCAGCAGTTTAAGGCGCCCGGCCAATGAGCAGTTCTTC.

The sample holds a few counts of this clonotype. The chain employs TRBV20-1 and TRBJ2-3; unclear D gene. The ends were cut back, 3 bases at V and 8 bases at J, with 3 bases in the middle. Per the germline V gene, CDR1 is DFQATT and CDR2 is SNEGSKA (reference sequence). CDR3 length: 9 amino acids. DNA of the CDR3: TGCAGTGCTAGTGTTACGCAGTATTTT. The encoded protein is CSASVTQYF.

The chain combines TRBV3-1 with TRBJ2-1; D uncertain. The CDR3 runs 12 residues. Germline CDR1 and CDR2: LGHDT and YNNKEL (reference sequence). V gave up 3 bases and J gave up 10 bases, with 10 bases separating them. CDR3 sequence: CASSHPPLEQFF. CDR3 bases: TGTGCCAGCAGCCACCCCCCGTTGGAGCAGTTCTTC.

This clonotype was recorded a few times. The junction does not match germline at one end; this may be a read error. The CDR3, as DNA: TGTGCCAGCAGGCAAGCGGGGGGGCCTGAATACACAGATACGCAGTATTTT. Encoded protein: CASRQAGGPEYTDTQYF. This chain connects TRBV4-2 to TRBJ2-3; 10 bases line up with TRBD2. CDR1 LGHNA and CDR2 YNFKEQ come from the germline V gene. The CDR3 spans 17 residues.

This clonotype has at least ten counts. The chain links TRBV29-1 to TRBJ1-5; D unresolved. The V end was cut by 4 bases, the J end by 7 bases, with 11 bases between. The CDR3 loop spans 12 amino acids. Germline-derived CDR1 and CDR2 are SQVTM and ANQGSEA. The DNA for the CDR3 is TGCAGCGTTGGGACCTTAGGGCAGCCCCAGCATTTT. It encodes CSVGTLGQPQHF.

The V and J genes are TRBV10-3 and TRBJ2-5, with 10 bases fitting TRBD2. This CDR3 contains 15 residues. V lost 1 base, J lost 7 bases, and 6 bases stayed unmatched. Germline V gives CDR1 ENHRY, CDR2 SYGVKD. The CDR3 sequence: CAISEFLAGVGTQYF. Here the CDR3 DNA reads TGTGCCATCAGTGAGTTTCTAGCGGGAGTGGGGACCCAGTACTTC.

This clonotype showed up just a few times. The V call is TRBV7-2, the J call TRBJ1-4; D perhaps matches TRBD1 (5 bases). Germline V gene lookup returns CDR1 SGHTA and CDR2 FQGNSA. The length of the CDR3 is 13 residues. The germline V and J ends were trimmed by 2 bases and 8 bases, with 9 bases remaining between them. The CDR3 spells CASSLMPGEKLFF. For the CDR3, the DNA is TGTGCCAGCAGCTTAATGCCAGGGGAAAAACTGTTTTTT.

The rearrangement links TRBV12-3 or TRBV12-4 to TRBJ1-2; the D gene is possibly TRBD1 (6 bases). This CDR3 has 16 amino acids. The V gene lost 6 bases and the J gene lost 0 bases, with 17 bases spanning the gap. CDR3 bases: TGTGCCAGCAGGCCCGGGGGGGGCCAAGCTAACTATGGCTACACCTTC. The encoded protein is CASRPGGGQANYGYTF.

J is TRBJ2-5 and V is TRBV20-1; 16 nucleotides align to TRBD2. The J call may not be correct, given that the DNA end is closer to TRBJ2-7. The CDR3 consists of 15 residues. CDR1 and CDR2 from the germline V gene are DFQATT and SNEGSKA (reference sequence). The CDR3 loop reads CSASKGLAGGVEQYF. CDR3 nucleotide sequence: TGCAGTGCTAGTAAGGGACTAGCGGGGGGGGTCGAGCAGTACTTC.

V and J are TRBV2 and TRBJ2-1; TRBD2 aligns across 7 bases. The germline gives CDR1 SNHLY, CDR2 FYNNEI. CDR3 length: 15 residues. V was pared by 7 bases and J by 0 bases, with 6 bases of the junction left unmatched. CDR3 in DNA: TGTGCCAGCACGCTGCTAGCGGACTCCTACAATGAGCAGTTCTTC. Its protein is CASTLLADSYNEQFF.

This clonotype turned up a few times. CDR3 protein: CASSEEGRDTDTQYF. DNA of the CDR3: TGTGCCAGCAGTGAGGAGGGGCGCGACACAGATACGCAGTATTTT. This sequence joins TRBV25-1 and TRBJ2-3; a possible D gene is TRBD2 (6 bases). Looked up from germline, CDR1 is MGHDK and CDR2 is SYGVNS. This CDR3 is 15 amino acids long. Trimming took 3 bases from V and 2 from J, leaving 12 bases between them.

This clonotype appeared a few times. This rearrangement joins TRBV20-1 to TRBJ2-1; perhaps TRBD1 as D (5 bases). Germline V CDR1 and CDR2: DFQATT, SNEGSKA (reference sequence). V lost 5 bases, J lost 6 bases, and 14 bases lay in between. CDR3 length: 13 amino acids. CDR3 DNA sequence: TGCAGTGCTGGGGCCTCTTTTGGCAATGAGCAGTTCTTC. Encoded protein: CSAGASFGNEQFF.

The chain links TRBV24-1 to TRBJ1-5; possibly TRBD1 for D (6 bases). V was clipped by 0 bases and J by 6 bases, with 17 bases between them. This CDR3 is 17 amino acids long. Germline V CDR1 and CDR2: KGHDR, SFDVKD. CDR3 residues: CATSDLPARGFRQPQHF. In DNA form, the CDR3 reads TGTGCCACCAGTGATTTGCCCGCCAGGGGTTTTCGTCAGCCCCAGCATTTT.

This clonotype was seen more than once but under ten times. The chain carries TRBV11-2 and TRBJ2-3; D not certain. The CDR3 is 15 residues long. Germline CDR1 SGHAT, CDR2 FQNNGV. Trimming removed 2 bases at V and 2 bases at J, with 11 bases between. The CDR3 reads CASSLKPRTTDTQYF. CDR3 DNA: TGTGCCAGCAGCTTAAAGCCCAGGACCACAGATACGCAGTATTTT.

This clonotype occurred a few times. The V call is TRBV6-2 or TRBV6-3, the J call TRBJ1-5; the match to TRBD1 covers 8 bases. Germline V gene lookup returns CDR1 MNHEY and CDR2 SVGEGT. The CDR3 runs 15 residues. The V gene end was trimmed by 5 bases and the J gene end by 2 bases; junction bases not matched to a gene: 5. The CDR3 here is CASSRGTGRNQPQHF. DNA of the CDR3: TGTGCCAGCAGTAGAGGGACAGGCCGCAATCAGCCCCAGCATTTT.

The chain employs TRBV20-1 and TRBJ2-1; D call uncertain. The V gene lost 3 bases and the J gene lost 8 bases, with 8 bases spanning the gap. Germline CDR1 is DFQATT and CDR2 is SNEGSKA (reference sequence). This CDR3 spans 11 amino acids. CDR3 in DNA: TGCAGTGCTAGCCGCTTTGATGAGCAGTTCTTC. Translation gives CSASRFDEQFF.

This clonotype was detected ten times or more. The gene calls are TRBV3-1 and TRBJ1-6; D uncertain. There are 13 residues in the CDR3. V was shortened by 0 bases and J by 11 bases, with 8 bases between the two germline ends. Germline V lookup: CDR1 LGHDT, CDR2 YNNKEL (reference sequence). The CDR3 coding sequence is TGTGCCAGCAGCCAAGATCGGTCAACACCCCTCCACTTT. Protein sequence: CASSQDRSTPLHF. Complete variable domain (other parts from reference TRBV3-1 and TRBJ1-6): DTAVSQTPKYLVTQMGNDKSIKCEQNLGHDTMYWYKQDSKKFLKIMFSYNNKELIINETVPNRFSPKSPDKAHLNLHINSLELGDSAVYFCASSQDRSTPLHFGNGTRLTVT.

This clonotype has just a few counts. A single base separates this from a much larger clone, so it may be a read error. J is TRBJ1-2 and V is TRBV6-5; unclear D gene. The CDR3 is 11 residues long. CDR1 and CDR2 (germline): MNHEY, SVGAGI. With 2 bases removed from V and 6 bases from J, the gap between germline ends came to 4 bases. The DNA for the CDR3 is TGTGCCAGCAGTTACGGGAATGGCTACACCTTC. Encoded protein: CASSYGNGYTF.

In regard to this clonotype: One end of the junction fails to match germline, which may point to a read error. The chain links TRBV12-3 or TRBV12-4 to TRBJ2-4, with a possible D match to TRBD1 (6 bases). The CDR3 is made up of 16 amino acids. CDR3 nucleotides: TGTGGCAGCAGTGCTTCAGGGGCCCTAGCCAAAACCATTCAGTACTTC. Its translation is CGSSASGALAKTIQYF.